This T cell receptor beta chain was obtained from a study of control samples from healthy donors and cancer patients. This CDR3 region has 12 residues. Germline CDR1 KGHDR, CDR2 SFDVKD. V lost 5 bases to trimming and J lost 8 bases, with 8 bases between them. Measured with immunoSEQ multiplex PCR; TCRdb has only the in-frame clones, and not every one. This sample yields 150,000 or so clones, of which under 95% are seen a single time; around 12% belongs to the top ten. Sequencing input: blood. This TCR came from a man aged 40-55 years in good health. This rearrangement joins TRBV24-1 to TRBJ1-4, with a tentative D call TRBD1 (5 bases). The CDR3 sequence is CATSVRGEKLFF. DNA for the CDR3: TGTGCCACCAGTGTTCGGGGCGAAAAACTGTTTTTT.